This is a list of T cell receptor beta chains from one sample in a study of blood T cell repertoires in COVID-19. Clones were read by immunoSEQ multiplex PCR, and TCRdb kept only the in-frame ones, dropping some. This sample yields around 260,000 clones, of which roughly 85% are seen a single time; around 2.9% belongs to the top ten. The sequencing sample was made of peripheral blood. The receptors were sampled from a woman aged 25 to 45 with active or convalescent COVID-19. CDR3s include the opening cysteine and the closing phenylalanine or tryptophan. The D gene is left open where the match is weak. The listing skips clone size in some rows; elsewhere it reads once, few, many or a size class.

cdr3_aa cdr3_nt d_call v_call clone_size j_call
CASSWKVGTGQFRNNSPLHF TGTGCCAGCAGTTGGAAGGTCGGAACAGGTCAATTTAGGAATAATTCACCCCTCCACTTT - TRBV28 - TRBJ1-6
CASSLRSSYEQYF TGCGCCAGCAGCTTGAGGAGCTCCTACGAGCAGTACTTC - TRBV5-1 - TRBJ2-7
CASSPRTLGETEAFF TGTGCCAGCAGCCCCCGAACCCTCGGGGAGACTGAAGCTTTCTTT - TRBV9 - TRBJ1-1
CSVGGGVTYEQYF TGCAGCGTTGGTGGAGGGGTTACCTACGAGCAGTACTTC - TRBV29-1 - TRBJ2-7
CASSQAGGSADTQYF TGCGCCAGCAGCCAAGCGGGGGGCTCCGCCGATACGCAGTATTTT TRBD2 TRBV5-1 - TRBJ2-3
CASSITGQRNTEAFF TGCGCCAGCAGCATAACGGGACAACGGAACACTGAAGCTTTCTTT - TRBV5-1 - TRBJ1-1
CASSKTLTSGGSYEQYF TGTGCCAGCAGCAAGACCCTAACTAGCGGGGGTTCCTACGAGCAGTACTTC TRBD2 TRBV6-2/TRBV6-3 - TRBJ2-7
CTSQTGSGANVLTF TGCACCAGCCAGACAGGTTCTGGGGCCAACGTCCTGACTTTC - TRBV1 - TRBJ2-6
CASSLYRDADTQYF TGTGCCAGCAGTTTATACAGGGATGCAGATACGCAGTATTTT - TRBV28 - TRBJ2-3
CASSPRAIGGYTF TGTGCCAGCAGCCCGAGGGCCATTGGAGGCTACACCTTC - TRBV2 - TRBJ1-2
CASSPGEYQETQYF TGTGCCAGCAGCCCCGGGGAGTACCAAGAGACCCAGTACTTC - TRBV7-9 - TRBJ2-5
CASSQDGVPGAGYTF TGCGCCAGCAGCCAAGATGGGGTGCCAGGGGCTGGCTACACCTTC - TRBV4-3 - TRBJ1-2
CASSRTGGGNQPQHF TGTGCCAGCAGCCGAACAGGGGGTGGCAATCAGCCCCAGCATTTT TRBD1 TRBV6-4 - TRBJ1-5
CASSTGNSPLHF TGTGCCAGCTCCACAGGGAATTCACCCCTCCACTTT - TRBV9 - TRBJ1-6
CASSLRTGGNTIYF TGTGCCAGCAGCCTCCGGACAGGAGGAAACACCATATATTTT TRBD1 TRBV3-1/TRBV3-2 - TRBJ1-3
CSVGLGQLKQFF TGCAGCGTTGGCCTGGGCCAGTTAAAGCAGTTCTTC - TRBV29-1 - TRBJ2-1
CASSSLQGNYGYTF TGTGCCAGCAGCTCGCTACAGGGAAACTATGGCTACACCTTC - TRBV5-4 few TRBJ1-2
CASSEPKGQSNQPQHF TGTGCCAGCAGTGAACCCAAAGGACAGAGCAATCAGCCCCAGCATTTT - TRBV6-1 - TRBJ1-5
CASSLGSYGYTF TGTGCCAGCAGTTTGGGCAGCTATGGCTACACCTTC - TRBV12-3/TRBV12-4 - TRBJ1-2
CATSRDFTGSGNTIYF TGTGCCACCAGCAGAGATTTCACGGGCTCTGGAAACACCATATATTTT - TRBV15 once TRBJ1-3
CASRLSGVNTEAFF TGTGCCAGCAGGTTGTCAGGGGTCAACACTGAAGCTTTCTTT - TRBV27 - TRBJ1-1
CASSLQGQGMNIQYF TGTGCCAGCTCACTCCAGGGACAGGGGATGAACATTCAGTACTTC TRBD1 TRBV18 - TRBJ2-4
CASSIRGIPQNTEAFF TGTGCCAGTAGTATACGCGGCATACCCCAGAACACTGAAGCTTTCTTT - TRBV19 once TRBJ1-1
CASKGQGTSPLHF TGTGCCAGCAAGGGACAGGGCACTTCACCCCTCCACTTT TRBD1 TRBV27 once TRBJ1-6
CAWGGTQNSPLHF TGTGCCTGGGGAGGAACCCAGAATTCACCCCTCCACTTT - TRBV30 few TRBJ1-6
CASSDPWRVNQPQHF TGTGCCAGCAGTGATCCGTGGAGGGTCAATCAGCCCCAGCATTTT - TRBV25-1 - TRBJ1-5
CASSLSPLGAAEAFF TGTGCCAGCAGCTTAAGCCCGCTAGGGGCGGCTGAAGCTTTCTTT - TRBV7-3 - TRBJ1-1
CASSLVPGTGGNTEAFF TGTGCCAGCAGCTTGGTTCCAGGGACAGGGGGAAACACTGAAGCTTTCTTT TRBD1 TRBV5-5 once TRBJ1-1
CASSWDYQETQYF TGTGCCAGCAGTTGGGACTACCAAGAGACCCAGTACTTC - TRBV27 - TRBJ2-5
CAWSRGLGRGRNTEAFF TGTGCCTGGAGTCGGGGTTTGGGGAGGGGGAGGAACACTGAAGCTTTCTTT - TRBV30 few TRBJ1-1
CASSPRQNSGANVLTF TGTGCCAGCTCACCTAGACAGAACTCTGGGGCCAACGTCCTGACTTTC - TRBV18 - TRBJ2-6
CASSSPGYTEAFF TGTGCCAGCAGTTCTCCGGGGTACACTGAAGCTTTCTTT - TRBV28 - TRBJ1-1
CASSSTRGGANTEAFF TGTGCCAGCAGCTCCACCCGGGGGGGGGCGAACACTGAAGCTTTCTTT - TRBV7-9 - TRBJ1-1
CASSPPLGQGYNEQFF TGTGCCAGCTCACCACCTCTCGGACAGGGGTACAATGAGCAGTTCTTC TRBD1 TRBV18 - TRBJ2-1
CASSLGSTGRGYF TGTGCCAGCAGCTTAGGGTCGACAGGTAGGGGGTACTTC - TRBV7-9 - TRBJ2-7
CASSIRGGDNEQFF TGTGCCAGTAGTATAAGGGGGGGTGACAATGAGCAGTTCTTC - TRBV19 once TRBJ2-1
CAWSVGLAGDTQYF TGTGCCTGGAGTGTAGGGCTAGCAGGCGATACGCAGTATTTT - TRBV30 - TRBJ2-3
CAWSDLTGRSPLHF TGTGCCTGGAGTGACCTGACAGGGCGATCACCCCTCCACTTT TRBD1 TRBV30 - TRBJ1-6
CASSQEVGLAGACETQYF TGTGCCAGCAGCCAAGAGGTAGGGCTAGCGGGGGCTTGCGAGACCCAGTACTTC TRBD2 TRBV14 few TRBJ2-5
CASSLVPDRGLNTQYF TGCGCCAGCAGCTTGGTCCCGGACAGGGGGCTGAATACGCAGTATTTT TRBD1 TRBV5-1 - TRBJ2-3
CASSFGDTATNEKLFF TGTGCCAGCAGTTTCGGGGACACGGCAACTAATGAAAAACTGTTTTTT - TRBV28 - TRBJ1-4
CASSPDRFDGEAKNIQYF TGTGCCAGCAGCCCGGACAGGTTTGATGGAGAAGCCAAAAACATTCAGTACTTC - TRBV21-1 - TRBJ2-4
CASSLYNGVYGYTF TGTGCCAGCAGTTTATATAACGGGGTTTATGGCTACACCTTC - TRBV28 - TRBJ1-2
CASSKDRGSYYGYTF TGTGCCAGTAGTAAGGACAGGGGTTCTTACTATGGCTACACCTTC TRBD1 TRBV19 once TRBJ1-2